What follows describes a single T cell receptor beta chain. There is no known antigen for this receptor. No much larger clonotype is one base removed from it; base qualities were not supplied. This entry is derived from a study of blood T cell repertoires in COVID-19 (dated by TCRdb to the early 2020s). A note on the overall study: Samples covering the acute and convalescent phases of COVID-19 were provided by collaborators in the United States, Italy and Spain. Subjects who had been exposed to COVID-19, were actively infected with it, or had recovered from it provided the deeply sampled blood TCRbeta repertoires that made up the dataset. Where available, HLA class I and class II types were taken from metadata supplied by the sample provider and were not determined by assay-based typing. The repertoires were released in a freely available public database meant as a resource for research on the immune response to SARS-CoV-2. Nearly every sample came with metadata listing a de-identified subject ID, COVID-19 status, age in years and sex. Samples were obtained from the ongoing ImmuneRACE study (first 160 participants) and from about 1,300 subjects provided by 6 global collaborators. The material from the prospective study consisted of cDNA or gDNA derived from T cells, B-cell-depleted T cells, or PBMCs.

On the study overall, not on this receptor specifically: How much clinical and demographic metadata was included differed by source and by participant, and the metadata was provided uncurated.

Each collaborating institution followed its own protocols to collect whole blood in K2EDTA tubes. For TCRbeta analysis, collaborator samples were shipped as frozen whole blood, as isolated PBMCs, or as DNA extracted from either sample type. From the cysteine up to the phenylalanine, the CDR3 has a length of 15 residues. Just the 45-base CDR3 DNA is kept, in frame starting at base 1. From a lookup of the germline V gene, CDR1 and CDR2 are MNHNS and SASEGT. Here V drops 3 bases and J drops 0 bases, and the junction holds 2 bases not matched to any gene. TCRbeta CDR3 regions were amplified from genomic DNA using the immunoSEQ Assay, a bias-controlled multiplex PCR. Under the source paper's analysis protocol: Within the assay, amplification of reference gene primers was used to estimate how many nucleated cells each sample contained. To quantify the absolute abundance of each unique TCRbeta CDR3 rearrangement, sequence reads were collapsed and filtered. Productive Simpson clonality was computed per sample as the square root of Simpson's diversity index over productive rearrangements. Held by TCRdb, this immuneACCESS table contains in-frame sequences only and omits some clones. Under half of the omission traces to an unresolved V gene where checked; the cause of the rest is unknown. V, J and clone size are those of that table, while D and trimming were read from the DNA. This sample lists 95,000 to 150,000 clones; 70% to 80% were detected once. The top ten hold just under 25% of the sample.

The specimen was peripheral blood. This chain is built from TRBV6-1 and TRBJ2-1; 7 bases in the junction line up with TRBD1. The clonotype comes from a human donor in a cohort sampled during active COVID-19. The DNA sequence is given as TGTGCCAGCAGTGAGCCAGGGGGCTCCTACAATGAGCAGTTCTTC. It translates as CASSEPGGSYNEQFF.